The entry below gives a single T cell receptor (beta chain) sequence along with its context. The entry originates in a study of blood T cell repertoires in COVID-19. From germline, CDR1 is LGHDT and CDR2 YNNKEL (reference sequence). CDR3 length equals 15 residues. The V and J ends lost 0 bases and 4 bases, in that order; junction bases with no gene match: 5. Authors' analysis steps: It was from reference gene primer amplification that nucleated cell counts were estimated. Method: immunoSEQ multiplex PCR; TCRdb's copy keeps in-frame clones and lacks some. From that table come the V and J calls and clone size; the DNA was used to work out D and trimming. The repertoire has 300,000 to 350,000 clones, approximately 87% of them found once; the top ten carry under 3%. Seattle's cohort entered during active infection and was followed longitudinally.

The clonotype originates from a woman younger than 45 with COVID-19, enrolled during active disease. The sequenced sample consisted of peripheral blood. The chain recombines TRBV3-1 (or the pseudogene TRBV3-2) with TRBJ1-1; 7 positions agree with TRBD1. CDR3 bases: TGTGCCAGCAGCCAAGATTCAGGGGGTGTCACTGAAGCTTTCTTT. It translates to CASSQDSGGVTEAFF.